This TCR beta chain originates from a study of long-term antiretroviral therapy in people with HIV. Study-wide points: The range of CDR3 lengths in HIV repertoires proved narrower than that found in controls.

On this clone: Its antigen remains unidentified.

V was trimmed by 2 bases and J by 0 bases, leaving 14 bases between them. From germline, CDR1 is MNHEY and CDR2 SVGAGI. This CDR3 is 16 amino acids long. Version v3.0 of the immunoSEQ assay ran at survey level. Clones were sequenced by immunoSEQ multiplex PCR, and TCRdb holds only the in-frame ones, with some missing. The data hold 20,000 to 25,000 clones, with 85% to 95% observed a single time. The genes are TRBV6-5 and TRBJ2-7, with D unresolved. This receptor was obtained from a woman in her fifties or sixties with HIV. The sample here was unsorted PBMCs, taken more than 4.7 years after starting antiretroviral therapy. CDR3 in DNA: TGTGCCAGCAGTTACGGGATTGGGAAGAGCTCCTACGAGCAGTACTTC. It yields the protein CASSYGIGKSSYEQYF.